The 24 T cell receptor beta chains listed next were all sequenced from one sample in a study of blood T cell repertoires in COVID-19. Profiling relied on immunoSEQ multiplex PCR, and the TCRdb table lists in-frame clones only, not all of them. The sample holds tens of thousands of clones; about 88% are singletons and the top ten take 1% to 1.5%. Material: peripheral blood. The source of these receptors is a man between 60 and 75 years old with acute or convalescent COVID-19.

V and J are TRBV2 and TRBJ2-2; a possible D gene is TRBD2 (6 bases). The ends were cut back, 4 bases at V and 6 bases at J, with 12 bases in the middle. The CDR3 is 14 residues long. CDR1 SNHLY and CDR2 FYNNEI come from the germline V gene. The CDR3 DNA follows: TGTGCCAGCAGTGGACTAGTGGGGGCCGGGGAGCTGTTTTTT. Encoded protein: CASSGLVGAGELFF.

This chain uses TRBV9 with TRBJ1-2, with unresolved D. V was shortened by 0 bases and J by 2 bases, with 5 bases between the two germline ends. Germline-derived CDR1 and CDR2 are SGDLS and YYNGEE. The CDR3 runs 13 residues. The DNA for the CDR3 is TGTGCCAGCAGCGTAGACACAAACTATGGCTACACCTTC. Residues: CASSVDTNYGYTF.

The chain combines TRBV5-1 with TRBJ2-5; 9 positions match TRBD2. This CDR3 region has 15 residues. Per germline, CDR1 SGHRS and CDR2 YFSETQ. V lost 4 bases and J lost 2; bases outside the gene matches: 6. The CDR3, as DNA: TGCGCCAGCAGCACCGGACTAGCGCGGCAAGAGACCCAGTACTTC. Translation gives CASSTGLARQETQYF.

This rearrangement joins TRBV9 to TRBJ2-7; D possibly corresponds to TRBD2 (6 bases). The V end was cut by 3 bases, the J end by 2 bases, with 15 bases between. Germline lookup yields CDR1 SGDLS and CDR2 YYNGEE. The CDR3 has 15 residues. Here the CDR3 DNA reads TGTGCCAGCAGCGGTCGGGACTCATTCCCCTACGAGCAGTACTTC. As protein: CASSGRDSFPYEQYF.

V is TRBV7-6 and J is TRBJ1-3; D is possibly TRBD1 (5 bases). The CDR3 is 16 amino acids. The V end lost 5 bases, the J end lost 4 bases, and 18 bases lay between the germline ends. The germline V gene has CDR1 SGHVS and CDR2 FNYEAQ. The CDR3 reads CASSPSTGLLGNTIYF. The CDR3, as DNA: TGTGCCAGCAGCCCCAGTACAGGCCTTCTCGGAAACACCATATATTTT.

This rearrangement joins TRBV7-2 to TRBJ2-5; 12 bases are shared with TRBD2. The CDR3 is made up of 16 amino acids. The V segment lost 4 bases and the J segment 3 bases; nucleotides outside the gene matches: 6. Germline V lookup: CDR1 SGHTA, CDR2 FQGNSA. The DNA for the CDR3 is TGTGCCAGCAGCTCCCCTAGCGGGGGGGCAGAAGAGACCCAGTACTTC. Residues: CASSSPSGGAEETQYF.

This rearrangement joins TRBV4-1 to TRBJ1-1; D possibly corresponds to TRBD1 (6 bases). Germline loops: CDR1 MGHRA, CDR2 YSYEKL. The CDR3 consists of 12 residues. The germline V and J ends were trimmed by 6 bases and 8 bases, with 13 bases remaining between them. The CDR3 sequence: CASRHPRGEAFF. The CDR3 DNA reads TGCGCCAGCAGGCACCCTAGGGGGGAAGCTTTCTTT.

The chain is built from TRBV11-2 and TRBJ1-6; TRBD1 matches 7 bases. Germline V gene sequence: CDR1 SGHAT, CDR2 FQNNGV. CDR3 size: 14 residues. V shed 5 bases, J shed 7 bases, and the junction held 5 bases outside the gene matches. The CDR3 is CASSRQGSNSPLHF. CDR3 DNA sequence: TGTGCCAGCAGCCGACAGGGTAGCAATTCACCCCTCCACTTT.

This sequence joins TRBV21-1 and TRBJ1-5; the DNA was not compared with TRBD1, the D call given in the table. TRBV21-1 is tagged as a pseudogene. The CDR3 spans 21 residues. The chain's CDR3 is CASSKGGNFTGGRYSNQPQHF. Here the CDR3 DNA reads TGTGCCAGCAGCAAAGGGGGAAACTTCACAGGGGGCCGGTATAGCAATCAGCCCCAGCATTTT.

The gene calls are TRBV10-2 and TRBJ1-5; 7 positions agree with TRBD1. Germline V gives CDR1 WSHSY, CDR2 SAAADI. J lost 3 bases, V lost 4 bases, and 6 bases had no gene match. The CDR3 is made up of 15 amino acids. CDR3 nucleotide sequence: TGCGCCAGCAGTGTGGGGACAGTTAACAATCAGCCCCAGCATTTT. Its protein is CASSVGTVNNQPQHF.

The chain recombines TRBV7-2 with TRBJ2-7; TRBD2 matches at 7 bases. The CDR3 spans 15 residues. V lost 3 bases and J lost 4; bases outside the gene matches: 9. Germline CDR1 is SGHTA and CDR2 is FQGNSA. The CDR3 loop reads CASSLVGGREYEQYF. The DNA for the CDR3 is TGTGCCAGCAGCTTGGTAGGAGGGAGGGAATACGAGCAGTACTTC. The entire variable domain, with the rest obtained from reference TRBV7-2 and TRBJ2-7, is as follows: GAGVSQSPSNKVTEKGKDVELRCDPISGHTALYWYRQSLGQGLEFLIYFQGNSAPDKSGLPSDRFSAERTGGSVSTLTIQRTQQEDSAVYLCASSLVGGREYEQYFGPGTRLTVT.

V is TRBV27 and J is TRBJ2-1, with D perhaps matching TRBD1 (5 bases). V lost 3 bases to trimming and J lost 12 bases, with 21 bases between them. The germline V gene encodes CDR1 MNHEY and CDR2 SMNVEV (reference sequence). The CDR3 contains 15 residues. The CDR3 coding sequence is TGTGCCAGCAGTTTTCTAATTTTTGGGGCAGGGCCGCAGTTCTTC. It specifies CASSFLIFGAGPQFF.

This chain uses TRBV9 with TRBJ2-1; 11 bases are shared with TRBD2. The trim removed 0 bases at V and 0 bases at J, leaving 8 bases unmatched. CDR3 length: 19 amino acids. Germline CDR1 SGDLS, CDR2 YYNGEE. This CDR3 is CASSVGSSGGRTSYNEQFF. In nucleotides, the CDR3 is TGTGCCAGCAGCGTAGGGTCTAGCGGGGGGCGAACCTCCTACAATGAGCAGTTCTTC.

The V call is TRBV4-1, the J call TRBJ1-4; TRBD1 might be the D (6 bases). This CDR3 region has 14 residues. With 3 bases removed from V and 5 bases from J, the gap between germline ends came to 10 bases. CDR1 is MGHRA and CDR2 is YSYEKL in the germline V gene. The DNA for the CDR3 is TGCGCCAGCAGCCAGGACAGAGAGAATGAAAAACTGTTTTTT. It codes for CASSQDRENEKLFF.

V gene TRBV4-3 combines with J gene TRBJ2-2, with TRBD2 matching 11 bases. With V trimmed by 4 bases and J by 4 bases, 5 bases remained unmatched. The CDR3 covers 16 residues. Germline lookup yields CDR1 LGHNA and CDR2 YSLEER. The CDR3 here is CASSRLAGGGTGELFF. The CDR3 coding sequence is TGCGCCAGCAGCCGCTTAGCGGGGGGGGGCACCGGGGAGCTGTTTTTT.

This chain uses TRBV4-3 with TRBJ2-7, with 7 bases matching TRBD1. J lost 3 bases, V lost 2 bases, and 7 bases had no gene match. Germline CDR1 LGHNA, CDR2 YSLEER. The CDR3 is 15 amino acids. In DNA form, the CDR3 reads TGCGCCAGCAGCCAATATCCGGGACAGAACTACGAGCAGTACTTC. Its translation: CASSQYPGQNYEQYF.

This chain uses TRBV27 with TRBJ2-3; D not resolved. This CDR3 has 14 residues. Germline V gene lookup returns CDR1 MNHEY and CDR2 SMNVEV (reference sequence). Trimming shortened V by 3 bases and J by 2 bases, and 9 bases separated the two germline ends. CDR3 residues: CASSFRSATDTQYF. Here the CDR3 DNA reads TGTGCCAGCAGTTTTAGGAGCGCCACAGATACGCAGTATTTT.

This clone has a single count. V gene TRBV4-2 combines with J gene TRBJ2-6; 7 bases are a match to TRBD1. CDR3 length: 18 amino acids. Germline CDR1 is LGHNA and CDR2 is YNFKEQ. V lost 3 bases to trimming and J lost 4 bases; unmatched junction nucleotides: 12. Written as DNA, the CDR3 is TGTGCCAGCAGCCATGTAGGGGGCTTAGGATCCGGGGCCAACGTCCTGACTTTC. Translation: CASSHVGGLGSGANVLTF.

This clone was seen a handful of times. The chain is built from TRBV7-2 and TRBJ1-1, with D possibly matching TRBD1 (5 bases). This CDR3 has 14 residues. Trimming stripped 5 bases from V and 0 bases from J, with 10 bases between. Germline V gene sequence: CDR1 SGHTA, CDR2 FQGNSA. The CDR3 loop is CASSTRQMNTEAFF. CDR3 bases: TGTGCCAGCAGCACCAGACAGATGAACACTGAAGCTTTCTTT.

This chain links TRBV9 with TRBJ1-5, with unresolved D. V was cut by 2 bases and J by 4 bases, with 7 bases left in between. The CDR3 spans 13 residues. Germline V lookup: CDR1 SGDLS, CDR2 YYNGEE. The CDR3 nucleotides read TGTGCCAGCAGCGTCCAGGAAAATCAGCCCCAGCATTTT. Residues: CASSVQENQPQHF.

The chain carries TRBV4-2 and TRBJ1-1; perhaps TRBD1 as D (6 bases). The CDR3 totals 15 residues. The ends were cut back, 5 bases at V and 0 bases at J, with 13 bases in the middle. Per germline, CDR1 LGHNA and CDR2 YNFKEQ. CDR3 DNA sequence: TGTGCCAGCAGCGCGGGGGGGGGCATGAACACTGAAGCTTTCTTT. This translates into CASSAGGGMNTEAFF.

This chain connects TRBV18 to TRBJ2-1, with D possibly matching TRBD1 (5 bases). Looked up from germline, CDR1 is KGHSH and CDR2 is LQKENI. The CDR3 is 13 residues long. The V gene lost 6 bases and the J gene lost 3 bases, with 9 bases spanning the gap. CDR3 nucleotide sequence: TGTGCCAGCTCCCAAGACAGCTACAATGAGCAGTTCTTC. The encoded protein is CASSQDSYNEQFF.

In its sample, this clone was seen a few times. This chain joins TRBV7-2 and TRBJ1-3; 8 positions match TRBD1. Per germline, CDR1 SGHTA and CDR2 FQGNSA. This CDR3 spans 15 amino acids. V was pared by 4 bases and J by 3 bases, with 5 bases of the junction left unmatched. The CDR3 here is CASSSGGSGGNTIYF. CDR3 nucleotide sequence: TGTGCCAGCAGCTCAGGGGGCTCGGGTGGAAACACCATATATTTT.

J is TRBJ1-2 and V is TRBV28, with TRBD1 matching 9 bases. The CDR3 has 15 amino acids. Trimming cost V 2 bases and J 5 bases; bases outside gene matches: 6. Germline V gene sequence: CDR1 MDHEN, CDR2 SYDVKM. DNA of the CDR3: TGTGCCAGCAGTTTAAGAGGGGGACAGGGATATGGCTACACCTTC. This translates into CASSLRGGQGYGYTF.